Sequencing of this T cell receptor beta chain was carried out in a study of tumor-infiltrating lymphocytes in primary liver carcinoma. Notes on the study in general: Top-250-clone fractions were significantly higher in tumors than in blood (p = 0.039).

The input was about 490 ng total RNA; TCR beta cDNA was made from it with a constant-region primer. Researchers made the TCR beta libraries by running three nested multiplex PCR rounds with slightly modified ARM-PCR. Two initial PCR rounds of around 9 cycles each paired TRBV1-TRBV30 forward primers with a C-beta reverse primer. MiXCR, applied by TCRdb to the multiplex PCR reads, yields one record per CDR3 protein. The sample lists 150,000 to 200,000 distinct CDR3 sequences, over 45% occurring once. This clonotype was counted at least ten times. Antigen unknown. CDR1 is SGHAT, CDR2 FQNNGV, per germline. The CDR3 spans 15 residues. Trimming took 3 bases from V and 5 from J; bases not matched to a gene: 6. Out of unsorted whole blood came the blood RNA, and germline DNA was extracted as well.

J is TRBJ2-1 and V is TRBV11-2, with 8 nucleotides matching TRBD2. Material for sequencing was peripheral blood. The TCR originated in a man between 40 and 49 years old with primary liver carcinoma and hepatitis B virus infection. The CDR3 is CASSFRGRGDNEQFF. DNA for the CDR3: TGTGCCAGCAGCTTCCGGGGGCGGGGGGACAATGAGCAGTTCTTC.